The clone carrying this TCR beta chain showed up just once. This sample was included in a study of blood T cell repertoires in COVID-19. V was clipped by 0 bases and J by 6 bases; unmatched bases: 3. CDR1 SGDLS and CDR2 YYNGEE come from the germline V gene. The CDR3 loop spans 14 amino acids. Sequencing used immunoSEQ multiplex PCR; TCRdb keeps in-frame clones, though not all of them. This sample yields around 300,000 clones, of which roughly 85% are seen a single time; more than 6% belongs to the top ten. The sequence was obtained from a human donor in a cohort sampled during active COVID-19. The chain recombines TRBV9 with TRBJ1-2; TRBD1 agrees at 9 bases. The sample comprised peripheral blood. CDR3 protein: CASSVGRTGDGYTF. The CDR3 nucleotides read TGTGCCAGCAGCGTAGGGAGGACAGGGGATGGCTACACCTTC.